What follows are 26 T cell receptor beta chains derived from one specimen sequenced in a study of read filtering for tumor transcriptome and immune sequencing (TCRdb year 2020). The run used an Illumina HiSeq 4000. TCR libraries were constructed from 400 to 500 ng RNA using the Immunoverse kit, and molecular barcoded adaptors covering alpha/delta and beta/gamma chains were employed. TCRdb applied fastp at Q25 and MiXCR to the public reads, then kept only in-frame beta chains. CDR3 protein sequences are deduplicated, and each keeps its most common genes and DNA. Within this sample are fewer than 30,000 distinct CDR3 sequences, with around 15% of them counted one time only. Roughly 44% of the sample goes to the ten largest clones. Input material: a population of CD138-negative cells sorted from bone marrow. Explained via the paper, the cell subset or site label denotes: bone marrow mononuclear cells depleted of CD138+ plasma/myeloma cells by negative magnetic selection. Receptor source: a donor over 35 with multiple myeloma.

In its sample, this clonotype was seen many times. The CDR3 sequence: CASSYSLGQGAFF. Here the CDR3 DNA reads TGTGCCAGCAGTTACTCACTGGGACAGGGGGCTTTCTTT. The chain combines TRBV6-2 or TRBV6-3 with TRBJ1-1; 10 bases line up with TRBD1. The V gene's germline CDR1 is MNHEY and CDR2 SVGEGT. The CDR3 is made up of 13 amino acids. V was clipped by 0 bases and J by 11 bases; unmatched bases: 3.

The sample holds many counts of this clonotype. The chain uses TRBV11-2 and TRBJ2-1, with D possibly matching TRBD2 (6 bases). The germline V gene has CDR1 SGHAT and CDR2 FQNNGV. Trimming stripped 5 bases from V and 10 bases from J, with 18 bases between. The length of the CDR3 is 14 residues. DNA of the CDR3: TGTGCCAGCAGCCCTAGCGCGGGTCTAGGAGAGCAGTTCTTC. Its protein is CASSPSAGLGEQFF.

This clonotype is medium-sized in the sample. V gene TRBV4-1 combines with J gene TRBJ1-1; D gene unclear. The CDR3 is 14 residues long. CDR1 MGHRA and CDR2 YSYEKL come from the germline V gene. The germline V and J ends were trimmed by 1 base and 0 bases, with 6 bases remaining between them. The CDR3 is CASSQGDMNTEAFF. DNA of the CDR3: TGCGCCAGCAGCCAAGGCGACATGAACACTGAAGCTTTCTTT.

This clonotype was detected ten times or more. The chain has TRBV7-9 and TRBJ2-2; D not certain. The germline V gene encodes CDR1 SEHNR and CDR2 FQNEAQ (reference sequence). The V end lost 1 base, the J end lost 5 bases, and 8 bases lay between the germline ends. The CDR3 sequence is 14 residues long. DNA of the CDR3: TGTGCCAGCAGCTTAGACATAGATACCGGGGAGCTGTTTTTT. The encoded protein is CASSLDIDTGELFF.

There are many counts of this clonotype. The V and J genes are TRBV27 and TRBJ2-1; TRBD2 matches at 13 bases. The V and J ends lost 5 bases and 7 bases, in that order; junction bases with no gene match: 20. The V gene's germline CDR1 is MNHEY and CDR2 SMNVEV (reference sequence). CDR3 length: 20 residues. This CDR3 reads CASSPLTIRLAGGLMNEQFF. CDR3 nucleotide sequence: TGTGCCAGCAGTCCCCTGACTATACGACTAGCGGGGGGTTTAATGAATGAGCAGTTCTTC.

This clonotype was seen only a few times. The chain combines TRBV28 with TRBJ1-1; TRBD1 agrees at 7 bases. There are 13 residues in the CDR3. Germline V gives CDR1 MDHEN, CDR2 SYDVKM. V trimming: 6 bases; J trimming: 8 bases; junction bases outside the gene matches: 9. CDR3 region: CASRVQGLAEAFF. The CDR3 region has the DNA TGTGCCAGCAGAGTACAGGGGTTGGCGGAAGCTTTCTTT.

This clonotype came up many times. J is TRBJ2-6 and V is TRBV29-1, with a possible D match to TRBD1 (5 bases). Germline-derived CDR1 and CDR2 are SQVTM and ANQGSEA. This CDR3 spans 13 amino acids. The V end was cut by 6 bases, the J end by 0 bases, with 6 bases between. In DNA form, the CDR3 reads TGCAGCGTACAGGTCTCTGGGGCCAACGTCCTGACTTTC. It translates to CSVQVSGANVLTF.

There are many counts of this clonotype. The chain has TRBV10-3 and TRBJ1-1; 9 bases fit TRBD1. Germline CDR1 ENHRY, CDR2 SYGVKD. Trimming removed 8 bases from V and 1 base from J; junction bases left unmatched: 8. This CDR3 spans 15 amino acids. CDR3 loop: CAISGTGQPNTEAFF. For the CDR3, the DNA is TGTGCCATCTCTGGGACAGGGCAGCCGAACACTGAAGCTTTCTTT.

Worth noting for this clonotype: A much larger clone is a single base away; this may be a read error. This sequence joins TRBV10-1 and TRBJ2-1; TRBD1 matches 8 bases. Germline V gene lookup returns CDR1 WNHNN and CDR2 SYGVQD (reference sequence). V trimming: 5 bases; J trimming: 0 bases; junction bases outside the gene matches: 9. The CDR3 spans 17 residues. CDR3 residues: CASSKDRVFSSYNEQFF. CDR3 bases: TGCGCCAGCAGTAAGGACAGGGTATTCAGCTCCTACAATGAGCAGTTCTTC.

This clonotype was observed many times. The genes are TRBV20-1 and TRBJ2-5; 10 bases line up with TRBD2. V lost 5 bases, J lost 7 bases, and 10 bases stayed unmatched. Germline V lookup: CDR1 DFQATT, CDR2 SNEGSKA (reference sequence). The CDR3 contains 14 residues. The CDR3 sequence: CSAHLAGVIGTQYF. The DNA of the CDR3 is TGCAGTGCTCATCTAGCGGGAGTGATTGGGACCCAGTACTTC.

At least ten counts were recorded for this clonotype. This rearrangement joins TRBV7-8 to TRBJ1-5, with no clear D. Trimming left V 5 bases short and J 0 bases short, with 20 bases between. The CDR3 length is 18 residues. Germline V gives CDR1 SGHVS, CDR2 FQNEAQ. For the CDR3, the DNA is TGTGCCAGCAGCCCGTTGGGTGTCCCCGGGTTTAGCAATCAGCCCCAGCATTTT. This sequence encodes CASSPLGVPGFSNQPQHF.

Comments on this clonotype: A read error likely explains this, since a far larger clone differs by one base. This chain joins TRBV6-1 and TRBJ1-1; weak D call: TRBD1 (5 bases). Germline V gene lookup returns CDR1 MNHNS and CDR2 SASEGT. The CDR3 covers 10 residues. The CDR3 reads CASSPREALF. CDR3 DNA: TGTGCCAGCAGCCCCAGGGAAGCTCTCTTT.

This clonotype was detected many times. The chain couples TRBV7-9 to TRBJ2-7; 12 nucleotides align to TRBD2. CDR3 length equals 14 residues. Germline V lookup: CDR1 SEHNR, CDR2 FQNEAQ (reference sequence). V gave up 5 bases and J gave up 7 bases; unmatched junction bases: 6. The CDR3 bases are TGTGCCAGCAGCGTCCTAGCGGGAGGGCAAGAGCAGTACTTC. Its protein is CASSVLAGGQEQYF.

This clonotype was found many times. J is TRBJ2-7 and V is TRBV3-1; possible D gene TRBD2, 6 bases. Trimming shortened V by 5 bases and J by 3 bases, and 14 bases separated the two germline ends. This CDR3 is built from 14 residues. The germline gives CDR1 LGHDT, CDR2 YNNKEL (reference sequence). CDR3 nucleotides: TGTGCCAGCAGCTCCGGGACTCCCGTCTACGAGCAGTACTTC. It encodes CASSSGTPVYEQYF.

This clonotype was observed many times. The chain uses TRBV28 and TRBJ2-7, with D possibly TRBD2 on 6 matching bases. Trimming removed 4 bases at V and 0 bases at J, with 16 bases between. Germline V gives CDR1 MDHEN, CDR2 SYDVKM. This CDR3 is built from 16 residues. The CDR3 sequence: CASSSPGGISSYEQYF. DNA of the CDR3: TGTGCCAGCAGTTCCCCTGGGGGGATTAGCTCCTACGAGCAGTACTTC.

Concerning this clonotype: This may come from a read error, since a much larger clone is one base off. It is likely a read error, because the conserved phenylalanine at the end of the CDR3 is missing. Here the CDR3 reads CASSLPSQGLANYGYTS. The CDR3 nucleotides read TGTGCCAGCAGCTTACCGAGCCAGGGCCTAGCTAACTATGGCTACACCTCC. This chain connects TRBV11-2 to TRBJ1-2; TRBD1 is a possible D gene (5 bases). Trimming shortened V by 2 bases and J by 0 bases, and 16 bases separated the two germline ends. The CDR3 totals 17 residues. Germline loops: CDR1 SGHAT, CDR2 FQNNGV.

The chain carries TRBV4-2 and TRBJ2-6; perhaps TRBD2 as D (6 bases). Per the germline V gene, CDR1 is LGHNA and CDR2 is YNFKEQ. This CDR3 has 17 residues. Trimming removed 0 bases at V and 4 bases at J, with 13 bases between. The CDR3, as DNA: TGTGCCAGCAGCCAAGATGAGCCCGCGGGGGGGGCCAACGTCCTGACTTTC. Protein: CASSQDEPAGGANVLTF.

In this sample, this clonotype turned up a few times. A much larger clone lies a single base off, so this may be a read error. J is TRBJ2-7 and V is TRBV9; D gene unclear. The CDR3 length is 13 residues. V shed 4 bases and J shed 6 bases, with 14 bases lying between them. Germline V gene sequence: CDR1 SGDLS, CDR2 YYNGEE. CDR3 protein: CASSRDQWCEQYF. CDR3 coding DNA: TGTGCCAGCAGCCGCGACCAGTGGTGCGAGCAGTACTTC.

This clonotype has a count of ten or more. The chain couples TRBV5-1 to TRBJ2-2; D not resolved. V was trimmed by 5 bases and J by 1 base, leaving 12 bases between them. This CDR3 is built from 15 residues. The germline CDR1 and CDR2 sequences are SGHRS and YFSETQ. The CDR3 DNA reads TGCGCCAGCAGTGGGCAGCTCTTGAACACCGGGGAGCTGTTTTTT. It codes for CASSGQLLNTGELFF.

Worth noting for this clonotype: With a far larger clone one base away, a read error is the likely cause. It is likely a read error, because the conserved phenylalanine at the end of the CDR3 is missing. This chain connects TRBV6-6 to TRBJ2-7, with 10 bases matching TRBD1. Per germline, CDR1 MNHNY and CDR2 SVGAGI (reference sequence). J lost 5 bases, V lost 0 bases, and 13 bases had no gene match. CDR3 length equals 18 residues. The DNA for the CDR3 is TGTGCCAGCAGTTACTCGGGACAGGGGAGAACCCTTGACCACGAGCAGTACTTA. Translated: CASSYSGQGRTLDHEQYL.

This clonotype turned up a few times. This sequence joins TRBV14 and TRBJ2-7, with D possibly being TRBD2 (6 bases). From germline, CDR1 is SGHDN and CDR2 FVKESK. The CDR3 consists of 15 residues. V lost 1 base, J lost 3 bases, and 13 bases lay in between. The CDR3 here is CASSQGQGGVYEQYF. The CDR3, as DNA: TGTGCCAGCAGCCAAGGGCAGGGAGGCGTCTACGAGCAGTACTTC. The full variable domain, rest sourced from reference TRBV14 and TRBJ2-7, is EAGVTQFPSHSVIEKGQTVTLRCDPISGHDNLYWYRRVMGKEIKFLLHFVKESKQDESGMPNNRFLAERTGGTYSTLKVQPAELEDSGVYFCASSQGQGGVYEQYFGPGTRLTVT.

Turning to this clonotype: A junction end diverges from the germline sequence, so it may reflect a read error. The chain links TRBV4-1 to TRBJ2-1; D is unresolved. The CDR3 contains 14 residues. Germline CDR1 and CDR2: MGHRA and YSYEKL. The CDR3 DNA sequence: TGCGCCAGCAGTCCGCTCCGCCGGCAGAATGAGCGGTTCTTC. Its protein is CASSPLRRQNERFF.

This clonotype has a count of ten or more. A read error may produce the germline difference seen at one junction end. This chain links TRBV3-1 with TRBJ2-1; D remains ambiguous. The CDR3 length is 12 residues. Germline CDR1 LGHDT, CDR2 YNNKEL (reference sequence). The DNA for the CDR3 is TGTGCCAGCAGCCAAGTTTCCAATGTGCAGTTCTTC. The encoded protein is CASSQVSNVQFF.

This clonotype occurred many times. The chain employs TRBV27 and TRBJ1-5; D call uncertain. This CDR3 has 15 amino acids. V gave up 5 bases and J gave up 0 bases, with 11 bases separating them. Looked up from germline, CDR1 is MNHEY and CDR2 is SMNVEV (reference sequence). CDR3 coding DNA: TGTGCCAGCAGTCCCGACACACATAGCAATCAGCCCCAGCATTTT. It codes for CASSPDTHSNQPQHF.

The CDR3 nucleotides read TGCAGCGTTGTTAGAGCGGGGACAGATACGCAGTATTTT. Translated, it gives CSVVRAGTDTQYF. The chain employs TRBV29-1 and TRBJ2-3; 7 nucleotides match TRBD2. V trimming: 4 bases; J trimming: 3 bases; junction bases outside the gene matches: 4. This CDR3 spans 13 amino acids. The germline V gene encodes CDR1 SQVTM and CDR2 ANQGSEA.

CDR3 in amino acids: CASSSTGSYPYEQYF. CDR3 nucleotide sequence: TGTGCCAGCAGTTCCACAGGGAGTTACCCCTACGAGCAGTACTTC. This sequence joins TRBV2 and TRBJ2-7; D is perhaps TRBD1 (6 bases). CDR3 length equals 15 residues. V lost 5 bases to trimming and J lost 2 bases, with 16 bases between them. Germline values: CDR1 SNHLY, CDR2 FYNNEI. Looking up the rest from reference TRBV2 and TRBJ2-7 gives the full variable domain: EPEVTQTPSHQVTQMGQEVILRCVPISNHLYFYWYRQILGQKVEFLVSFYNNEISEKSEIFDDQFSVERPDGSNFTLKIRSTKLEDSAMYFCASSSTGSYPYEQYFGPGTRLTVT.